Listed below are T cell receptor beta chains from one sample, sequenced in a study of OX40 agonist ivuxolimab in advanced cancers. The protocol was immunoSEQ multiplex PCR, while the TCRdb copy is restricted to in-frame clones and leaves out a portion. The data show about 76,000 clones, around four fifths seen once. Sequenced here: CD4+ or CD8+ T cells sorted from blood, sampled in a trial of the OX40 agonist ivuxolimab. The source is an adult with an advanced solid tumor such as melanoma, head and neck, liver or kidney cancer. The conserved cysteine and the conserved F or W are not part of the CDR3 here.

v_gene: TRBV30
CDR3aa: AWSVLPGTNYGYT

v_gene: TRBV11-2
CDR3aa: ASSLFGGSNTEAF

v_gene: TRBV18
CDR3aa: ASSHDGPRETQY

v_gene: TRBV21-1
CDR3aa: ASGPPPTPDTQY

v_gene: TRBV4-3
CDR3aa: ASSQDAGGLAGANVLT

v_gene: TRBV2
CDR3aa: ASSDRGGYEQY

v_gene: TRBV6-5
CDR3aa: ASSSNYEQY

v_gene: TRBV5-1
CDR3aa: ASSPLDGADTQY

v_gene: TRBV10-2
CDR3aa: ASIIPLAGAYEQY

v_gene: TRBV28
CDR3aa: ASTLYRGGWNEKLF

v_gene: TRBV7-8
CDR3aa: ASTRVGETQY

v_gene: TRBV7-6
CDR3aa: ASSLGLGASSGNTIY

v_gene: TRBV27
CDR3aa: ASSLGGVAYEQY

v_gene: TRBV27
CDR3aa: ASSLGRGTDTQY

v_gene: TRBV27
CDR3aa: ASSRTFPGLATYEQY

v_gene: TRBV28
CDR3aa: ASRPGTPLLRTTGQY

v_gene: TRBV18
CDR3aa: ASSLGPSSYEQY